This record covers a single T cell receptor beta chain. The CDR3 is 17 residues long. The germline CDR1 and CDR2 sequences are MDHEN and SYDVKM. The V and J ends lost 7 bases and 1 base, in that order; junction bases with no gene match: 14. The data originate from a study of blood T cell repertoires in COVID-19. Study details: COVID-19 samples collected from the United States, Italy and Spain covered acute and convalescent phases. PBMCs, B-cell-depleted T cells, or T cells were the source of the cDNA or gDNA that made up the material.

Authors' analysis steps: Using reference gene primer amplification, nucleated cell counts were estimated. Data came from immunoSEQ multiplex PCR; TCRdb stores just in-frame clones and leaves some out. Clonal size and the V and J genes are those of that table, whereas D and trimming came from the DNA. The repertoire includes roughly 200,000 clones, 70% to 90% of them detected once, and 3% to 4% sits in the top ten. The receptor comes from a man between 60 and 70 years old with acute or convalescent COVID-19. The sequencing input was peripheral blood. J is TRBJ1-1 and V is TRBV28, with 8 bases identical to TRBD1. CDR3 region: CASIPNQGARGNTEAFF. DNA for the CDR3: TGTGCCAGCATTCCAAACCAGGGGGCTAGGGGGAACACTGAAGCTTTCTTT.